This TCR beta chain was captured in a study of blood T cell repertoires in COVID-19. As for the study in general: Some COVID-19 samples were acute and others convalescent; all came from the United States, Italy and Spain. PBMCs, B-cell-depleted T cells, or T cells were the source of the cDNA or gDNA that made up the material.

Per the original data handling: From reference gene primer amplification, estimates of nucleated cell counts were derived. Assay used: immunoSEQ multiplex PCR; TCRdb lists only in-frame clones, some missing. V, J and clone size are those of that table, while D and trimming were read from the DNA. The data show some 83,000 clones, with 70% to 90% seen just once and under 20% held by the top ten. The CDR3 runs to 15 residues. The V segment lost 4 bases and the J segment 3 bases; nucleotides outside the gene matches: 6. In germline, CDR1 is LGHDT, CDR2 YNNKEL (reference sequence). Sequenced material: peripheral blood. The rearrangement links TRBV3-1 (or the pseudogene TRBV3-2) to TRBJ1-1, with TRBD1 matching over 9 bases. This clonotype was sampled from a man older than 75 in a cohort sampled during active COVID-19. CDR3 sequence (DNA): TGTGCCAGCAGCCGACAGGGGGTAGGTGACACTGAAGCTTTCTTT. Translated, it gives CASSRQGVGDTEAFF.